The source of this T cell receptor (beta chain) is a study of PD-1 blockade in classical Hodgkin lymphoma. The CDR3 covers 17 residues. V shed 3 bases, J shed 10 bases, and the junction held 15 bases outside the gene matches. CDR1 and CDR2 (germline): MNHNS, SASEGT. This clone was seen a handful of times. TCRdb's table, derived via immunoSEQ multiplex PCR, lists solely in-frame clones and lacks some. Of some 38,000 clones in the sample, over 60% were seen once. No patient escaped relapse after autologous stem cell transplantation, and brentuximab vedotin exposure varied. The sequence was obtained from a human donor with classical Hodgkin lymphoma. V is TRBV6-1 and J is TRBJ1-6, with 7 bases identical to TRBD1. The source was peripheral blood mononuclear cells (PBMCs), collected before the second cycle of nivolumab. Here the CDR3 reads CASSEIGQGVSHSPLHF. The CDR3 DNA reads TGTGCCAGCAGTGAGATAGGCCAGGGGGTTTCTCACTCACCCCTCCACTTT.